Presented here are 7 T cell receptor beta chains from one specimen sequenced in a study of molecular identifiers for immune sequencing clone quantification. MiXCR, run by TCRdb on the PCR reads, gives a single entry per CDR3 protein. The table lists under 650,000 distinct CDR3 sequences, 20% of them singletons. The sample consisted of naive CD8+ T cells from blood, with Jurkat cell RNA spiked in. Subset specified: FACS-sorted CD8+CD4-CCR7+CD45RA+ naive T cells. The receptor source for this set is a human donor in good health. Some libraries in this study had Jurkat cell RNA spiked in.

On this clonotype: This may be a read error: a much more frequent sequence differs by one nucleotide. V gene TRBV4-3 combines with J gene TRBJ1-1; D unclear. Germline V gene sequence: CDR1 LGHNA, CDR2 YSLEER. The V gene lost 7 bases and the J gene lost 3 bases, with 15 bases spanning the gap. The CDR3 loop spans 14 amino acids. For the CDR3, the DNA is TGCGCCAGCAACCCCGAAAGATGGGACACTGAAGCTTTCTTT. This gives the protein CASNPERWDTEAFF.

This clonotype showed up many times. This chain uses TRBV20-1 with TRBJ2-3; D gene uncertain. The CDR3 has 13 amino acids. Trimming removed 1 base at V and 0 bases at J, with 5 bases between. Germline lookup yields CDR1 DFQATT and CDR2 SNEGSKA (reference sequence). The CDR3 sequence is CSARVGSTDTQYF. DNA for the CDR3: TGCAGTGCTAGAGTGGGGAGCACAGATACGCAGTATTTT.

In its sample, this clonotype was seen many times. The V and J genes are TRBV18 and TRBJ1-2; maybe TRBD1 (5 bases). The V gene lost 3 bases and the J gene lost 3 bases, with 11 bases spanning the gap. The CDR3 runs 14 residues. Germline-derived CDR1 and CDR2 are KGHSH and LQKENI. The CDR3 bases are TGTGCCAGCTCACCGGAGACAGTCTACTATGGCTACACCTTC. It specifies CASSPETVYYGYTF.

The chain is built from TRBV9 and TRBJ1-1; D remains ambiguous. The ends were cut back, 3 bases at V and 0 bases at J, with 12 bases in the middle. The CDR3 spans 15 residues. Germline values: CDR1 SGDLS, CDR2 YYNGEE. The CDR3 region has the DNA TGTGCCAGCAGCGAATTTCAGATCATGAACACTGAAGCTTTCTTT. Translated: CASSEFQIMNTEAFF.

This clonotype appeared many times. V gene TRBV30 combines with J gene TRBJ2-2; D may be TRBD1 (5 bases). From germline, CDR1 is GTSNPN and CDR2 SVGIG (reference sequence). V was trimmed by 3 bases and J by 8 bases, leaving 7 bases between them. The CDR3 runs to 11 residues. CDR3 bases: TGTGCCTGGAGGGACAAAGGGGAGCTGTTTTTT. Amino acids: CAWRDKGELFF.

Turning to this clonotype: Since a much larger clone is just one base distant, this may be a read error. The rearrangement uses TRBV5-6 and TRBJ1-1, with 11 bases identical to TRBD1. The CDR3 runs to 14 residues. The germline V gene has CDR1 SGHDT and CDR2 YYEEEE. The CDR3 spells CASKMGQGVTETFF. The CDR3, as DNA: TGTGCCAGCAAGATGGGACAGGGGGTCACTGAAACTTTCTTT.

About this clonotype: This may be a read error, as it is one base from a much larger clone. It is likely a read error, because the conserved phenylalanine at the end of the CDR3 is missing. V is TRBV27 and J is TRBJ2-7, with a tentative D call TRBD1 (5 bases). Germline V gene data show CDR1 as MNHEY and CDR2 as SMNVEV (reference sequence). Trimming took off 6 bases at V and 2 bases at J, with 11 bases between the two ends. The CDR3 covers 13 residues. The CDR3 protein is CASSHDRAYEQYL. CDR3 bases: TGTGCCAGCAGCCACGACAGAGCCTACGAGCAGTACCTC.